A single sample is the source of the 30 T cell receptor beta chains below, sequenced in a study of T-cell memory formation after mild COVID-19 (dated by TCRdb to about 2021). Libraries were built with 5' RACE. The instrument was an Illumina NovaSeq 6000. TCRdb redid the processing of the public reads, applying fastp at Q25 and MiXCR, and retained in-frame beta chains. One record per CDR3 amino acid sequence lists the most common genes and DNA. In all, the sample holds about 320,000 distinct CDR3 sequences, and about 13% of those were seen once. The ten biggest clones cover roughly a fifth of the sample. Specimen: PBMCs or a T cell subset sorted from them (not recorded which). Every receptor here comes from a man aged 18 to 35 who had mild COVID-19 (a few samples of this study predate the infection). The sample titles of this study are shuffled in the database, so cell type and time point are left out; the donor was told from shared clones.

This chain links TRBV11-1 with TRBJ2-2; possible D gene TRBD2, 5 bases. Trimming took off 5 bases at V and 8 bases at J, with 12 bases between the two ends. CDR1 is SGHAT and CDR2 is FQDESV in the germline V gene (reference sequence). CDR3 length: 13 amino acids. CDR3 in DNA: TGTGCCAGCAGCCCCGGACTGGAGGGGGAGCTGTTTTTT. This translates into CASSPGLEGELFF.

This CDR3 is CASSVPSSGNTIYF. In DNA form, the CDR3 reads TGTGCCAGCAGTGTTCCGAGCTCTGGAAACACCATATATTTT. The rearrangement joins TRBV2 to TRBJ1-3, with no clear D. V gave up 4 bases and J gave up 0 bases, with 7 bases separating them. CDR3 size: 14 residues. The germline gives CDR1 SNHLY, CDR2 FYNNEI.

This clonotype occurred a few times. The V and J genes are TRBV30 and TRBJ2-7; 12 nucleotides agree with TRBD2. This CDR3 contains 14 residues. The J segment lost 12 bases and the V segment lost 3 bases, leaving 12 bases of the junction unmatched. The germline V gene encodes CDR1 GTSNPN and CDR2 SVGIG (reference sequence). CDR3 sequence: CAWRLSASGGVPYF. The DNA for the CDR3 is TGTGCCTGGAGACTGTCGGCTAGCGGGGGGGTGCCGTACTTC.

This chain connects TRBV4-1 to TRBJ2-5, with D possibly being TRBD2 (6 bases). The CDR3 sequence is 15 residues long. Germline V gene lookup returns CDR1 MGHRA and CDR2 YSYEKL. Trimming cost V 3 bases and J 6 bases, with 17 bases left between them. The DNA for the CDR3 is TGCGCCAGCAGCCATCCGGGACTGGGGACCAAGACCCAGTACTTC. Translated: CASSHPGLGTKTQYF.

The chain is built from TRBV4-3 and TRBJ2-6; 9 bases agree with TRBD2. Germline trimming cut 4 bases from V and 0 bases from J; bases unmatched to any gene: 13. CDR3 length: 20 residues. Germline values: CDR1 LGHNA, CDR2 YSLEER. Here the CDR3 reads CASSPYGWGSGGSGANVLTF. CDR3 DNA: TGCGCCAGCAGCCCCTATGGTTGGGGTAGCGGGGGCTCTGGGGCCAACGTCCTGACTTTC.

A few counts support this clonotype. The V and J genes are TRBV12-3 or TRBV12-4 and TRBJ2-6; the D is unclear. The CDR3 consists of 14 residues. Trimming removed 4 bases from V and 1 base from J, with 5 bases in between. The CDR3 DNA follows: TGTGCCAGCAGTTGGGCTTCTGGGGCCAACGTCCTGACTTTC. The encoded protein is CASSWASGANVLTF.

This clonotype has a handful of counts. The chain couples TRBV4-3 to TRBJ2-2; TRBD2 aligns across 7 bases. CDR3 length equals 15 residues. Germline trimming cut 0 bases from V and 7 bases from J; bases unmatched to any gene: 5. Germline values: CDR1 LGHNA, CDR2 YSLEER. The CDR3 spells CASSQDPASGGELFF. In nucleotides, the CDR3 is TGCGCCAGCAGCCAAGATCCGGCTAGCGGCGGGGAGCTGTTTTTT.

This clonotype came up a few times. The chain uses TRBV24-1 and TRBJ1-1; D not certain. V was cut by 5 bases and J by 5 bases, with 5 bases left in between. The length of the CDR3 is 11 residues. Germline lookup yields CDR1 KGHDR and CDR2 SFDVKD. The CDR3 DNA sequence: TGTGCCACCAGTGTTACGACTGAAGCTTTCTTT. It is translated as CATSVTTEAFF.

This chain connects TRBV20-1 to TRBJ1-6; TRBD1 agrees at 9 bases. Germline trimming cut 3 bases from V and 10 bases from J; bases unmatched to any gene: 10. Germline V lookup: CDR1 DFQATT, CDR2 SNEGSKA (reference sequence). The CDR3 length is 15 residues. CDR3 loop: CSARTGQGSGSPLHF. CDR3 sequence (DNA): TGCAGTGCTAGGACGGGACAGGGCAGCGGGTCACCCCTCCACTTT.

The J gene is TRBJ2-2, the V gene TRBV7-9; D may be TRBD2 (5 bases). In germline, CDR1 is SEHNR, CDR2 FQNEAQ (reference sequence). The V gene lost 5 bases and the J gene lost 4 bases, with 14 bases spanning the gap. The CDR3 is 15 amino acids. CDR3 sequence: CASSIPDSPTGELFF. DNA for the CDR3: TGTGCCAGCAGCATACCGGACTCACCCACCGGGGAGCTGTTTTTT.

This clonotype has just a few counts. This chain uses TRBV7-8 with TRBJ1-5; possibly TRBD1 for D (5 bases). Trimming took 4 bases from V and 7 from J, leaving 23 bases between them. The germline gives CDR1 SGHVS, CDR2 FQNEAQ. The CDR3 runs 17 residues. The CDR3 sequence: CASSSLILGDEGQPQHF. Written as DNA, the CDR3 is TGTGCCAGCAGCTCCTTAATTCTCGGGGACGAGGGCCAGCCCCAGCATTTT. The entire variable domain, with the rest obtained from reference TRBV7-8 and TRBJ1-5, is as follows: GAGVSQSPRYKVAKRGQDVALRCDPISGHVSLFWYQQALGQGPEFLTYFQNEAQLDKSGLPSDRFFAERPEGSVSTLKIQRTQQEDSAVYLCASSSLILGDEGQPQHFGDGTRLSIL.

With respect to this clonotype: At one end, the junction sequence differs from germline, possibly due to a read error. This chain joins TRBV3-1 and TRBJ2-6; D is unclear. The CDR3 has 17 residues. CDR1 and CDR2 from the germline V gene are LGHDT and YNNKEL (reference sequence). The CDR3 is CATSSQNYPSGANVLTF. The DNA of the CDR3 is TGTGCCACCAGCAGCCAGAATTATCCGTCCGGGGCCAACGTCCTGACTTTC.

The genes are TRBV10-1 and TRBJ1-1; D is ambiguous. Trimming removed 6 bases at V and 7 bases at J, with 12 bases between. The CDR3 consists of 12 residues. CDR1 is WNHNN and CDR2 is SYGVQD in the germline V gene (reference sequence). The CDR3 loop is CASSRATGEAFF. The DNA of the CDR3 is TGCGCCAGCAGCCGTGCGACGGGTGAAGCTTTCTTT.

In this sample, this clonotype turned up a few times. V is TRBV7-3 and J is TRBJ2-3; 10 positions match TRBD1. J was trimmed by 0 bases and V by 5 bases; bases with no gene match: 2. The CDR3 totals 15 residues. CDR1 is SGHTA, CDR2 FQGTGA, per germline. The CDR3 DNA reads TGTGCCAGCAGCGGGACAGGGGCTAGCACAGATACGCAGTATTTT. Protein sequence: CASSGTGASTDTQYF.

This rearrangement joins TRBV28 to TRBJ1-5; D is ambiguous. V dropped 8 bases and J dropped 4 bases, with 9 bases sitting between them. CDR1 and CDR2 from the germline V gene are MDHEN and SYDVKM. The CDR3 is 12 residues long. The CDR3 region is CASDFTNQPQHF. CDR3 in DNA: TGTGCCAGCGATTTTACGAATCAGCCCCAGCATTTT.

The chain recombines TRBV6-2 or TRBV6-3 with TRBJ2-7; D perhaps matches TRBD2 (6 bases). The CDR3 extends over 16 amino acids. The V gene's germline CDR1 is MNHEY and CDR2 SVGEGT. V was clipped by 2 bases and J by 4 bases, with 18 bases between them. CDR3 sequence: CASSYGGRLARYEQYV. The CDR3 region has the DNA TGTGCCAGCAGTTACGGGGGGAGGCTAGCCCGGTACGAGCAGTACGTC.

The chain carries TRBV21-1 and TRBJ1-4; the D call TRBD1 from the table was never checked on the DNA. TRBV21-1 is labeled a pseudogene. The CDR3 is made up of 14 amino acids. This CDR3 reads CASSKDSRDIRWFF. Here the CDR3 DNA reads TGTGCCAGCAGCAAAGATTCCCGGGACATCAGATGGTTTTTT.

In its sample, this clonotype was seen many times. The chain is built from TRBV6-5 and TRBJ2-4; a possible D gene is TRBD2 (5 bases). The length of the CDR3 is 16 residues. V dropped 0 bases and J dropped 2 bases, with 11 bases sitting between them. Germline loops: CDR1 MNHEY, CDR2 SVGAGI. For the CDR3, the DNA is TGTGCCAGCAGTTACTCTGGGGTCGGGACCAAAAACATTCAGTACTTC. Amino acid sequence: CASSYSGVGTKNIQYF.

V usage is TRBV20-1 and J usage is TRBJ1-2, with 10 bases identical to TRBD1. CDR1 and CDR2 from the germline V gene are DFQATT and SNEGSKA (reference sequence). This CDR3 contains 15 residues. Trimming removed 5 bases from V and 8 bases from J; junction bases left unmatched: 14. CDR3 protein: CSARLTDRGRGGYTF. The DNA of the CDR3 is TGCAGTGCTCGCCTCACCGACAGGGGGCGAGGGGGCTACACCTTC.

This clonotype occurred a few times. The gene calls are TRBV28 and TRBJ1-3; maybe TRBD1 (5 bases). The CDR3 covers 16 residues. V was pared by 6 bases and J by 6 bases, with 21 bases between. Germline CDR1 and CDR2: MDHEN and SYDVKM. The DNA for the CDR3 is TGTGCCAGCAGCCCTCCGGGGCGAGGGGTTGAAAACACCATATATTTT. Translating it yields CASSPPGRGVENTIYF.

The CDR3 protein is CASSQATGRGYNEQFF. The CDR3 DNA reads TGTGCCAGCAGCCAAGCAACGGGCCGGGGCTACAATGAGCAGTTCTTC. The gene calls are TRBV7-9 and TRBJ2-1; D possibly corresponds to TRBD2 (5 bases). CDR3 length: 16 amino acids. Germline values: CDR1 SEHNR, CDR2 FQNEAQ (reference sequence). V gave up 5 bases and J gave up 3 bases, with 17 bases separating them.

The chain has TRBV18 and TRBJ2-1; D is ambiguous. This CDR3 comprises 13 residues. Germline CDR1 reads KGHSH; CDR2 reads LQKENI. The germline V and J ends were trimmed by 2 bases and 6 bases, with 8 bases remaining between them. The chain's CDR3 is CASSPATLNEQFF. The CDR3 nucleotides read TGTGCCAGCTCACCAGCGACACTCAATGAGCAGTTCTTC.

V and J are TRBV6-2 or TRBV6-3 and TRBJ1-2, with D hard to call. Per the germline V gene, CDR1 is MNHEY and CDR2 is SVGEGT. Trimming stripped 5 bases from V and 3 bases from J, with 22 bases between. CDR3 length equals 17 residues. The CDR3 region has the DNA TGTGCCAGCAGTCCGAACCTAGACGGGAGGCCGTACTATGGCTACACCTTC. Amino acid sequence: CASSPNLDGRPYYGYTF.

A few counts support this clonotype. The chain joins TRBV6-2 or TRBV6-3 to TRBJ1-5; 9 nucleotides match TRBD1. This CDR3 region has 15 residues. V trimming: 6 bases; J trimming: 4 bases; junction bases outside the gene matches: 7. CDR1 is MNHEY and CDR2 is SVGEGT in the germline V gene. CDR3 protein: CASRRQGEGNQPQHF. The CDR3 nucleotides are TGTGCCAGCAGACGACAGGGGGAGGGGAATCAGCCCCAGCATTTT.

This chain uses TRBV4-3 with TRBJ1-1; no clear D. Per germline, CDR1 LGHNA and CDR2 YSLEER. Trimming took 4 bases from V and 0 from J, leaving 12 bases between them. The CDR3 contains 15 residues. The CDR3 DNA reads TGCGCCAGCAGCCCTTACACGAAAATGAACACTGAAGCTTTCTTT. Amino acids: CASSPYTKMNTEAFF.

This clonotype was picked up many times. The chain combines TRBV5-6 with TRBJ2-5; 11 bases line up with TRBD1. Germline lookup yields CDR1 SGHDT and CDR2 YYEEEE. There are 16 residues in the CDR3. With V trimmed by 0 bases and J by 4 bases, 5 bases remained unmatched. DNA for the CDR3: TGTGCCAGCAGCTTGGCCGGACAGGGGGCTACAGAGACCCAGTACTTC. Protein sequence: CASSLAGQGATETQYF.

This clonotype has a handful of counts. The chain employs TRBV6-5 and TRBJ1-4; 8 nucleotides match TRBD1. Germline CDR1 and CDR2: MNHEY and SVGAGI. The CDR3 runs to 16 residues. V dropped 2 bases and J dropped 5; count of bases not matched to a gene: 7. The CDR3: CASSYTGTGQNEKLFF. The CDR3 coding sequence is TGTGCCAGCAGTTACACCGGGACAGGTCAGAATGAAAAACTGTTTTTT.

DNA for the CDR3: TGTGCCAGCTTGGAAAGCGGGCAATGGGGAAACATTCAGTACTTC. Translated: CASLESGQWGNIQYF. The chain employs TRBV28 and TRBJ2-4; tentative D call: TRBD2 (6 bases). Germline V gene sequence: CDR1 MDHEN, CDR2 SYDVKM. The CDR3 spans 15 residues. V was shortened by 8 bases and J by 6 bases, with 20 bases between the two germline ends.

The V call is TRBV7-2, the J call TRBJ2-7, with 7 bases identical to TRBD2. Looked up from germline, CDR1 is SGHTA and CDR2 is FQGNSA. This CDR3 has 15 residues. J lost 2 bases, V lost 5 bases, and 9 bases had no gene match. CDR3 sequence reads: CASSLRVAGPYEQYV. The CDR3, as DNA: TGTGCCAGCAGCCTCCGGGTAGCGGGTCCCTACGAGCAGTACGTC.

This clonotype was counted a few times. The chain employs TRBV5-1 and TRBJ2-1, with 12 bases lining up with TRBD2. Germline V gives CDR1 SGHRS, CDR2 YFSETQ. CDR3 length: 16 amino acids. The ends lost 4 bases at V and 3 bases at J; junction bases unmatched: 5. The CDR3 here is CASSIQTSGGYNEQFF. CDR3 in DNA: TGCGCCAGCAGCATACAGACTAGCGGGGGCTACAATGAGCAGTTCTTC.